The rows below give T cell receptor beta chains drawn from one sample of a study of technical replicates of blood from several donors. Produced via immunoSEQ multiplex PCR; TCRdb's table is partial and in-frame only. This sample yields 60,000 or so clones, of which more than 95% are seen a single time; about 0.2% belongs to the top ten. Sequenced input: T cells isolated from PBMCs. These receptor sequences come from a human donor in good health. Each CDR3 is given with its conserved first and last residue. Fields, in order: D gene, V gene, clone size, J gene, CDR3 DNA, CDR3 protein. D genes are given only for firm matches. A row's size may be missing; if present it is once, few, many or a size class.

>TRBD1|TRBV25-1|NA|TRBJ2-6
TGTGCCAGCAGTTCACGGGACAGGGGATTATCTGGGGCCAACGTCCTGACTTTC
CASSSRDRGLSGANVLTF
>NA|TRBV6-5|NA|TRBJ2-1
TGTGCCAGCAGCTCCCAAGTACAAAATGAGCAGTTCTTC
CASSSQVQNEQFF
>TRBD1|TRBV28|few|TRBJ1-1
TGTGCCACCGACCCGACAGGGATGGACACTGAAGCTTTCTTT
CATDPTGMDTEAFF
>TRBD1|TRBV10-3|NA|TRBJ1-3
TGTGCCATCAGTGCCGGAGGGGGCACTGGAAACACCATATATTTT
CAISAGGGTGNTIYF
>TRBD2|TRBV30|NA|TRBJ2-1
TGTGCCTGGACCCCCAACGCGGGACTATGGGGTAGGGAGCAGTTCTTC
CAWTPNAGLWGREQFF
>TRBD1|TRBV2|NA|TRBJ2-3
TGTGCCGGAGACCGGGACAGGGGACGTGCAGATACGCAGTATTTT
CAGDRDRGRADTQYF
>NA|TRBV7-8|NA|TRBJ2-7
TGTGCCAGCAGCTTAGGGGGGCTGGCGTCCTACGAGCAGTACTTC
CASSLGGLASYEQYF
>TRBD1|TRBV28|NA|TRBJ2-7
TGTGCCAGCAGTTTGGACAGGGAGGCGTACGAGCAGTACTTC
CASSLDREAYEQYF
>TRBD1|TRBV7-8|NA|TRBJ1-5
TGTGCCAGCAGCTCCTACTCCGGGACAGTCGTATATAGCAATCAGCCCCAGCATTTT
CASSSYSGTVVYSNQPQHF
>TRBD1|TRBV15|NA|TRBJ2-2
TGTGCCACCAGCAATACAGGGGGCGGTTTTACCGGGGAGCTGTTTTTT
CATSNTGGGFTGELFF
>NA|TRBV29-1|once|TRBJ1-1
TGCAGCACTCCACGGGGGGAAGGGACTGAAGCTTTCTTT
CSTPRGEGTEAFF
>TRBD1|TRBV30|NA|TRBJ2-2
TGTGCCTGTACAGGGGTTTACGGGGAGCTGTTTTTT
CACTGVYGELFF
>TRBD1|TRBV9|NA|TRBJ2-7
TGTGCCAGCAGCCCTCGCGGGACAGGGAGGGGCGAGCAGTACTTC
CASSPRGTGRGEQYF
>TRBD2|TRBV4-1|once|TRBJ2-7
TGCGCCAGCAGCCAACTCGGGGGGGATTACGAGCAGTACTTC
CASSQLGGDYEQYF
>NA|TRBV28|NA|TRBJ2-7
TGTGCCAGTAAGACAGGACGCTCAAAACGTTACGAGCAGTACTTC
CASKTGRSKRYEQYF
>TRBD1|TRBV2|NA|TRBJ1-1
TGTGCCAGCAGTGTAAGGCAGGGGGACACTGAAGCTTTCTTT
CASSVRQGDTEAFF
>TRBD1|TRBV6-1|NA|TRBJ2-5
TGTGCCAGCACTATAAGGGACAGGCCGCAAGAGACCCAGTACTTC
CASTIRDRPQETQYF
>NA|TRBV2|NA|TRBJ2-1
TGTGCCAGCAGTGCATCGGAGGGGAGGGGGTACAATGAGCAGTTCTTC
CASSASEGRGYNEQFF
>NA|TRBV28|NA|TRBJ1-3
TGTGCCAGCACCCCTGACGCCCTCATCGTCGGGGACACCATATATTTT
CASTPDALIVGDTIYF
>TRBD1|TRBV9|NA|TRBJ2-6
TGTGCCAGCAGCGTAAAATTGGGGACAGCGAACTCTGGGGCCAACGTCCTGACTTTC
CASSVKLGTANSGANVLTF
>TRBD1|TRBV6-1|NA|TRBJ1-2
TGTGCCAGCGCAGGGCAGGGGGCAGATGGCTACACCTTC
CASAGQGADGYTF
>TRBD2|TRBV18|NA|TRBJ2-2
TGTGCCAGCTCCTTGGAGGAGGGACTAACGGAGCTGTTTTTT
CASSLEEGLTELFF
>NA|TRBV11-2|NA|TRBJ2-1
TGTGCCAGCAGCTTACTTGCGGGACTCACCTTTAATGAGCAGTTCTTC
CASSLLAGLTFNEQFF
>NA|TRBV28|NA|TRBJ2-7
TGTGCCAGCAGAAGGGGACATAGCTCCTACGAGCAGTACTTC
CASRRGHSSYEQYF
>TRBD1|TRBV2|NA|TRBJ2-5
TGTGCCAGCAGCCAACGACAGGGGGCGGGATTGGAGACCCAGTACTTC
CASSQRQGAGLETQYF
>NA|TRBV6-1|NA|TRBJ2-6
TGTGCCAGCAGTGATCTATACTCTGGGGCCAACGTCCTGACTTTC
CASSDLYSGANVLTF
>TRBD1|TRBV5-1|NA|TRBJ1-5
TGCGCCAGCAGCTGGACAGGGAGTCAGCCCCAGCATTTT
CASSWTGSQPQHF
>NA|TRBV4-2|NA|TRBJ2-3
TGTGCCAGCAGCAAGGGGCGGGGCGGGAGCACAGATACGCAGTATTTT
CASSKGRGGSTDTQYF
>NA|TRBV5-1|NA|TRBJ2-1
TGCGCCAGCACCTTCGGCACAGGGCTATCCTACAATGAGCAGTTCTTC
CASTFGTGLSYNEQFF
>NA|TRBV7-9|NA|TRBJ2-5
TGTGCCAGCAGCTTCACGGACAGTCTAGAGACCCAGTACTTC
CASSFTDSLETQYF
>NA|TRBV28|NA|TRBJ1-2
TGTGCCACCACCCTCCAGGGTAACTATGGCTACACCTTC
CATTLQGNYGYTF
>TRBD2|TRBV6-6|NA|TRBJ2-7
TGTGCCAGCAGCGGGGGAGGGGAGCAGTACTTC
CASSGGGEQYF
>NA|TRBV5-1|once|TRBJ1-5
TGCGCCAGCAGCTTGTCAGGGGGCAATCAGCCCCAGCATTTT
CASSLSGGNQPQHF
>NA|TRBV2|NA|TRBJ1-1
TGTGCCAGCAGTGAACTCAGGCTGGGAGTTGAAGCTTTCTTT
CASSELRLGVEAFF
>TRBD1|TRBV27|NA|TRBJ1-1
TGTGCCAGCAGTTATAAGACAGGGGGCGCGGACACTGAAGCTTTCTTT
CASSYKTGGADTEAFF
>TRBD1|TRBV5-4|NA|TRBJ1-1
TGTGCCAGCAGCTTGCCGGAGACAGGGGAAGCTTTCTTT
CASSLPETGEAFF
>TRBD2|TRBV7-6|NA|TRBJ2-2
TGTGCCAGCAGCTCGACTAGCGGGAGGTTCCACGGGGAGCTGTTTTTT
CASSSTSGRFHGELFF
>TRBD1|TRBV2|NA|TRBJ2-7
TGTGCCAGCATGACAGGGGCCGAGCAGTACTTC
CASMTGAEQYF
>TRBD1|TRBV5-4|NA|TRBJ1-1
TGTGCCAGCAGCTTGACAGGGGGGGGCACTGAAGCTTTCTTT
CASSLTGGGTEAFF
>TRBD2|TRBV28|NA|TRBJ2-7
TGTGCCAGCAGTCATGCGGGACTAGCGGGACAAGAGCAGTACTTC
CASSHAGLAGQEQYF
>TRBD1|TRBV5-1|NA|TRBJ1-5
TGCGCCAGCAGCCCGGGACAGGGGGAACTCAATCAGCCCCAGCATTTT
CASSPGQGELNQPQHF
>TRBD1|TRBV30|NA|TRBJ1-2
TGTGCCTGGAGCTCTTTTAAGGCCGGGACAGGTCCTAACTATGGCTACACCTTC
CAWSSFKAGTGPNYGYTF
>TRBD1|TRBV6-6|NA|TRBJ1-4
TGTGCCAGCAGTTACTCGGGACAGGGTGGTGAAAAACTGTTTTTT
CASSYSGQGGEKLFF
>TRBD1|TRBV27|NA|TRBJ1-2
TGTGCCAGCAGTCCGACAGGGGGGTATGGCTACACCTTC
CASSPTGGYGYTF
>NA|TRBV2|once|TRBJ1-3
TGTGCCAGCAGCAGGGTCTCTGGAAACACCATATATTTT
CASSRVSGNTIYF
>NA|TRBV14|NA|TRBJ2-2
TGTGCCAGCAGCACGTCCAGGAGGGTGACCGGGGAGCTGTTTTTT
CASSTSRRVTGELFF
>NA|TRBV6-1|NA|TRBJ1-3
TGTGCCGGCGGGGCGGCCTCCCGGTTTGGAAACACCATATATTTT
CAGGAASRFGNTIYF
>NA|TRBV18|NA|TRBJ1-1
TGTGCCAGCTCACCACCGCAGGGTAAGGTCGCTGAAGCTTTCTTT
CASSPPQGKVAEAFF
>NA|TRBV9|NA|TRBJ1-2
TGTGCCAGCAGCGGGCAGGGGAGCCACTATGGCTACACCTTC
CASSGQGSHYGYTF
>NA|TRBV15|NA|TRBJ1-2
TGTGCCACCAGCAGAGATAAAGGAGATTATGGCTACACCTTC
CATSRDKGDYGYTF
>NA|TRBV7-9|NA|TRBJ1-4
TGTGCCAGCAGCTTTCTGAGCGCCGGAACTAATGAAAAACTGTTTTTT
CASSFLSAGTNEKLFF
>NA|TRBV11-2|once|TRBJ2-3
TGTGCCAGCAGCTTAGCCGCAGATACGCAGTATTTT
CASSLAADTQYF
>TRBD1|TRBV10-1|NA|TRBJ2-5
TGCGCCAGCAGCCAGGACAGGGGCAGAGAGACCCAGTACTTC
CASSQDRGRETQYF
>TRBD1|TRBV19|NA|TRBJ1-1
TGTGCCAGTGGGACAGGGTGGGTGTACACTGAAGCTTTCTTT
CASGTGWVYTEAFF